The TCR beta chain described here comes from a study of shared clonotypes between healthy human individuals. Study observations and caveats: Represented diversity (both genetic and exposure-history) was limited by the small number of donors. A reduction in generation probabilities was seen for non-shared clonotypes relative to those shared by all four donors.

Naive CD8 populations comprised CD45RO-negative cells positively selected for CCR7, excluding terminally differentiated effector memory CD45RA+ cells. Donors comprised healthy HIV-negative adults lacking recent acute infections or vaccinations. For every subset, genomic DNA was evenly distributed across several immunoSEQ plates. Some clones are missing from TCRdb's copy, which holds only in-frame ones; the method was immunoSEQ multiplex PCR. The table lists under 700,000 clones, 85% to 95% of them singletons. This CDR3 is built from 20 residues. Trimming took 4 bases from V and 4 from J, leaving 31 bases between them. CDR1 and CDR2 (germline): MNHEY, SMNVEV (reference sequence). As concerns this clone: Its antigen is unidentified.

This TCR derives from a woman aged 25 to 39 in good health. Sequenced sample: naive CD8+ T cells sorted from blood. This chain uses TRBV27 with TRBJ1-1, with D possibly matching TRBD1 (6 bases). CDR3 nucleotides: TGTGCCAGCAGTTCTGGATTAAGAACAGGGAAGGGACCGAAAGGCACTGAAGCTTTCTTT. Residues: CASSSGLRTGKGPKGTEAFF.